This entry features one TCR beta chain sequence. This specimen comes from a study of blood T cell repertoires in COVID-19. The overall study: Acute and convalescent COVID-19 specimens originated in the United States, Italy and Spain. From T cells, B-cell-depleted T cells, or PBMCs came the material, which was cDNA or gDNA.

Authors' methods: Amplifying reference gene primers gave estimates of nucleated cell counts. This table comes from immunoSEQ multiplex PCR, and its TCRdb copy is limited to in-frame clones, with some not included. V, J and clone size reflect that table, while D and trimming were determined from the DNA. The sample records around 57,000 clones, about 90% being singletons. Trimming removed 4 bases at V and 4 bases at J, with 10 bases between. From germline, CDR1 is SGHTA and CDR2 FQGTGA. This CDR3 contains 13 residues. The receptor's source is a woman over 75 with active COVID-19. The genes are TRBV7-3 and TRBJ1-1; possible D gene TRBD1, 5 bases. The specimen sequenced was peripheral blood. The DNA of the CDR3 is TGTGCCAGCAGCTCCATTAGGGGCACTGAAGCTTTCTTT. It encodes CASSSIRGTEAFF.